The 32 T cell receptor beta chains below all came from one sample that was sequenced in a study of T cell repertoires in cytomegalovirus infection. TCRdb analysed the reads with MiXCR anew, one entry per CDR3 protein. This sample yields about 180,000 distinct CDR3 sequences, of which roughly 15% are seen a single time; roughly 24% belongs to the top ten. The sequencing sample was made of CD8+ T cells from PBMCs. These TCRs come from a human donor in good health (CMV status not recorded). Some clones in this sample may be carry-over from other donors' samples.

The genes are TRBV20-1 and TRBJ2-7; the match to TRBD1 covers 8 bases. Losses at the gene ends were 6 bases for V and 5 bases for J; bases not matched to a gene: 12. This CDR3 contains 14 residues. Germline V CDR1 and CDR2: DFQATT, SNEGSKA (reference sequence). This CDR3 reads CSAAPHRGKNEQYF. DNA for the CDR3: TGCAGTGCCGCTCCGCACAGGGGGAAAAACGAGCAGTACTTC.

This clonotype is medium-sized in the sample. V is TRBV4-1 and J is TRBJ1-3; D ambiguous. CDR3 length: 16 amino acids. Germline loops: CDR1 MGHRA, CDR2 YSYEKL. The ends were cut back, 0 bases at V and 0 bases at J, with 9 bases in the middle. Here the CDR3 DNA reads TGCGCCAGCAGCCAAGATATAACGACCTCTGGAAACACCATATATTTT. This translates into CASSQDITTSGNTIYF.

This clonotype was observed a few times. This chain uses TRBV7-9 with TRBJ2-3; 9 nucleotides align to TRBD1. J gave up 5 bases and V 4 bases, and 13 bases lay outside the gene matches. The CDR3 contains 17 residues. Germline CDR1 and CDR2: SEHNR and FQNEAQ (reference sequence). CDR3 in amino acids: CASSWGGQGWSEDTQYF. The CDR3 coding sequence is TGTGCCAGCAGCTGGGGGGGACAGGGTTGGTCAGAAGATACGCAGTATTTT.

There are a few counts of this clonotype. This chain joins TRBV6-5 and TRBJ2-1, with D possibly matching TRBD1 (6 bases). The V end lost 8 bases, the J end lost 5 bases, and 13 bases lay between the germline ends. The CDR3 runs to 13 residues. The germline CDR1 and CDR2 sequences are MNHEY and SVGAGI. The CDR3 loop is CASAGQYNNEQFF. CDR3 DNA: TGTGCCAGCGCAGGACAGTACAACAATGAGCAGTTCTTC.

This clonotype was found a few times. The chain employs TRBV28 and TRBJ1-2, with a weak D call TRBD1 (5 bases). This CDR3 region has 14 residues. Germline lookup yields CDR1 MDHEN and CDR2 SYDVKM. Trimming shortened V by 3 bases and J by 3 bases, and 11 bases separated the two germline ends. DNA of the CDR3: TGTGCCAGCAGTTTGGGGACGGGTTACTATGGCTACACCTTC. Encoded protein: CASSLGTGYYGYTF.

This rearrangement joins TRBV14 to TRBJ1-1; D not resolved. The germline V gene encodes CDR1 SGHDN and CDR2 FVKESK. The CDR3 consists of 17 residues. Trimming left V 0 bases short and J 5 bases short, with 19 bases between. CDR3 DNA sequence: TGTGCCAGCAGCCAAGATCGGATTGCGGGAAGGAGGACTGAAGCTTTCTTT. Its protein is CASSQDRIAGRRTEAFF.

This clonotype has a handful of counts. This rearrangement joins TRBV28 to TRBJ1-2; no clear D. V was cut by 2 bases and J by 7 bases, with 11 bases left in between. The CDR3 is made up of 13 amino acids. Germline V lookup: CDR1 MDHEN, CDR2 SYDVKM. The CDR3 loop is CASSLITSPGYTF. For the CDR3, the DNA is TGTGCCAGCAGTTTAATAACGAGCCCTGGCTACACCTTC.

The rearrangement joins TRBV10-2 to TRBJ1-4, with D possibly TRBD1 on 6 matching bases. The CDR3 totals 16 residues. Deletions cut 4 bases from V and 8 bases from J, with 20 bases between. CDR1 WSHSY and CDR2 SAAADI come from the germline V gene. CDR3 nucleotide sequence: TGCGCCAGCAGTGGCATTAGGACAGCAGCACGAGAAAAACTGTTTTTT. Its translation: CASSGIRTAAREKLFF.

This clonotype was counted between two and nine times. The chain has TRBV11-2 and TRBJ1-1; D uncertain. Looked up from germline, CDR1 is SGHAT and CDR2 is FQNNGV. Trimming stripped 5 bases from V and 0 bases from J, with 16 bases between. The CDR3 has 16 amino acids. The CDR3, as DNA: TGTGCCAGCAGCCAAGATAACGGACGCCTGAACACTGAAGCTTTCTTT. Protein sequence: CASSQDNGRLNTEAFF. Together with reference TRBV11-2 and TRBJ1-1, the CDR3 gives the full variable domain: EAGVAQSPRYKIIEKRQSVAFWCNPISGHATLYWYQQILGQGPKLLIQFQNNGVVDDSQLPKDRFSAERLKGVDSTLKIQPAKLEDSAVYLCASSQDNGRLNTEAFFGQGTRLTVV.

The chain carries TRBV12-3 or TRBV12-4 and TRBJ1-1, with D possibly matching TRBD1 (6 bases). The V end lost 6 bases, the J end lost 0 bases, and 11 bases lay between the germline ends. The CDR3 sequence is 14 residues long. The CDR3 coding sequence is TGTGCCAGCAGGTCGGACAGACTGAACACTGAAGCTTTCTTT. The encoded protein is CASRSDRLNTEAFF.

V and J are TRBV7-2 and TRBJ2-3; D is uncertain. The CDR3 spans 15 residues. V was pared by 5 bases and J by 0 bases, with 12 bases between. Germline CDR1 is SGHTA and CDR2 is FQGNSA. CDR3 region: CASSPFLGSTDTQYF. The CDR3 DNA sequence: TGTGCCAGCAGCCCCTTTCTCGGGAGCACAGATACGCAGTATTTT.

This clonotype showed up many times. This chain uses TRBV7-2 with TRBJ1-5, with D unclear. The germline CDR1 and CDR2 sequences are SGHTA and FQGNSA. The V and J ends lost 1 base and 7 bases respectively, with 14 bases between them. CDR3 length: 15 residues. This chain's CDR3 is CASSLGRPGHQPQHF. CDR3 nucleotide sequence: TGTGCCAGCAGCTTAGGACGGCCCGGGCACCAGCCCCAGCATTTT.

The gene calls are TRBV7-6 and TRBJ2-1, with D perhaps TRBD1 (5 bases). V lost 1 base, J lost 6 bases, and 13 bases lay in between. This CDR3 is 15 amino acids long. Per the germline V gene, CDR1 is SGHVS and CDR2 is FNYEAQ. CDR3 bases: TGTGCCAGCAGCTTAGGGGCAGGGAATGGCAATGAGCAGTTCTTC. Protein sequence: CASSLGAGNGNEQFF.

This sequence joins TRBV15 and TRBJ1-2; D is unclear. The germline V gene has CDR1 LNHNV and CDR2 YYDKDF (reference sequence). CDR3 length equals 15 residues. The V gene lost 1 base and the J gene lost 6 bases, with 15 bases spanning the gap. In nucleotides, the CDR3 is TGTGCCACCAGCAGAGGCCCCCCGGCAAGGGATGGCTACACCTTC. It yields the protein CATSRGPPARDGYTF.

The gene calls are TRBV7-2 and TRBJ2-3; 9 nucleotides align to TRBD2. CDR3 size: 17 residues. V was clipped by 5 bases and J by 2 bases; unmatched bases: 11. The germline CDR1 and CDR2 sequences are SGHTA and FQGNSA. This chain's CDR3 is CASSPNSGGLPTDTQYF. The CDR3 DNA reads TGTGCCAGCAGCCCTAATAGCGGGGGCCTACCCACAGATACGCAGTATTTT. Full variable domain (missing parts from reference TRBV7-2 and TRBJ2-3): GAGVSQSPSNKVTEKGKDVELRCDPISGHTALYWYRQSLGQGLEFLIYFQGNSAPDKSGLPSDRFSAERTGGSVSTLTIQRTQQEDSAVYLCASSPNSGGLPTDTQYFGPGTRLTVL.

This clonotype appeared a few times. This rearrangement joins TRBV28 to TRBJ2-1, with TRBD1 as a possible D gene (5 bases). This CDR3 is 14 amino acids long. Trimming took 8 bases from V and 1 from J, leaving 12 bases between them. The V gene's germline CDR1 is MDHEN and CDR2 SYDVKM. CDR3 loop: CASLTGTSYNEQFF. The CDR3 DNA follows: TGTGCCAGCCTCACAGGAACTTCCTACAATGAGCAGTTCTTC.

The gene calls are TRBV27 and TRBJ2-1; 8 bases align to TRBD1. This CDR3 comprises 17 residues. Germline trimming cut 7 bases from V and 0 bases from J; bases unmatched to any gene: 11. Germline-derived CDR1 and CDR2 are MNHEY and SMNVEV (reference sequence). The CDR3 loop reads CASTAPTGESSYNEQFF. The CDR3 bases are TGTGCCAGCACAGCGCCGACAGGGGAGAGCTCCTACAATGAGCAGTTCTTC.

V and J are TRBV5-1 and TRBJ1-1; possible D gene TRBD1, 5 bases. This CDR3 has 14 residues. Germline assignment: CDR1 SGHRS and CDR2 YFSETQ. V lost 4 bases, J lost 5 bases, and 15 bases lay in between. CDR3 in DNA: TGCGCCAGCAGCCCCTCCGGGGCGGGGACTGAAGCTTTCTTT. Residues: CASSPSGAGTEAFF.

This clonotype was detected only a few times. The V and J genes are TRBV28 and TRBJ2-7, with TRBD1 matching over 9 bases. V dropped 1 base and J dropped 2; count of bases not matched to a gene: 6. The CDR3 extends over 16 amino acids. Germline loops: CDR1 MDHEN, CDR2 SYDVKM. The DNA for the CDR3 is TGTGCCAGCAGTTTATCACAGGGGGCTCATCCCTACGAGCAGTACTTC. Amino acids: CASSLSQGAHPYEQYF.

This sequence joins TRBV7-6 and TRBJ2-1; perhaps D is TRBD1 or TRBD2 (6 bases each). This CDR3 has 15 residues. Looked up from germline, CDR1 is SGHVS and CDR2 is FNYEAQ. The V gene lost 5 bases and the J gene lost 8 bases, with 19 bases spanning the gap. CDR3 coding DNA: TGTGCCAGCAGCCCCGGTGGGGGGCGATGGGATGAGCAGTTCTTC. Translated, it gives CASSPGGGRWDEQFF.

This sequence joins TRBV7-8 and TRBJ1-1; unclear D gene. V lost 4 bases, J lost 4 bases, and 7 bases lay in between. The CDR3 has 12 residues. Germline V gene sequence: CDR1 SGHVS, CDR2 FQNEAQ. The DNA for the CDR3 is TGTGCCAGCAGCTCGGACGTCACTGAAGCTTTCTTT. Its protein is CASSSDVTEAFF.

The genes are TRBV6-8 and TRBJ2-1, with a tentative D call TRBD1 (6 bases). This CDR3 comprises 15 residues. Trimming cost V 5 bases and J 0 bases, with 11 bases left between them. CDR1 and CDR2 (germline): MNHGY, SAAAGT. The CDR3 coding sequence is TGTGCCAGCAGTCCACAGGGCTACTCCTACAATGAGCAGTTCTTC. Residues: CASSPQGYSYNEQFF.

Only a few counts were recorded for this clonotype. For the CDR3, the DNA is TGTGCCAGCAGCGAAGGGAAGTACGAGCAGTACTTC. It is translated as CASSEGKYEQYF. The V and J genes are TRBV12-3 or TRBV12-4 and TRBJ2-7; D ambiguous. The length of the CDR3 is 12 residues. Trimming pared 6 bases from V and 4 bases from J, leaving 10 bases between.

The rearrangement uses TRBV7-8 and TRBJ2-1; D is tentatively TRBD1 or TRBD2 (5 bases each). CDR3 length: 21 amino acids. The germline V and J ends were trimmed by 5 bases and 1 base, with 30 bases remaining between them. From germline, CDR1 is SGHVS and CDR2 FQNEAQ. The CDR3 region has the DNA TGTGCCAGCAGCCAAGTGGGCCCGGGACCCTTGTTCTGGGGTTCCTACAATGAGCAGTTCTTC. This encodes CASSQVGPGPLFWGSYNEQFF.

This clonotype was recorded only once. CDR3 in amino acids: CASSYPGARQPQHF. The CDR3 DNA reads as TGTGCCAGCAGTTACCCCGGCGCAAGGCAGCCCCAGCATTTT. The rearrangement joins TRBV6-2 or TRBV6-3 to TRBJ1-5; no firm D call. The germline gives CDR1 MNHEY, CDR2 SVGEGT. V was clipped by 2 bases and J by 7 bases, with 12 bases between them. CDR3 size: 14 residues.

This sequence joins TRBV4-1 and TRBJ2-7, with TRBD1 as a possible D gene (5 bases). Deletions cut 1 base from V and 7 bases from J, with 11 bases between. This CDR3 contains 13 residues. Germline V gene lookup returns CDR1 MGHRA and CDR2 YSYEKL. Written as DNA, the CDR3 is TGCGCCAGCAGCCAAGTTGGGGCAGAGGAGCAGTACTTC. Translating gives CASSQVGAEEQYF.

CDR3 protein: CASSLSDWGTDTQYF. CDR3 nucleotides: TGTGCCAGCAGCTTATCGGACTGGGGCACAGATACGCAGTATTTT. J is TRBJ2-3 and V is TRBV7-2; a weak D match, TRBD2 (5 bases). V shed 2 bases and J shed 1 base, with 10 bases lying between them. There are 15 residues in the CDR3. Germline lookup yields CDR1 SGHTA and CDR2 FQGNSA.

This clonotype showed up just a few times. The V and J genes are TRBV7-9 and TRBJ2-2; weak D call: TRBD2 (6 bases). The CDR3 totals 14 residues. V was cut by 5 bases and J by 3 bases, with 10 bases left in between. Germline-derived CDR1 and CDR2 are SEHNR and FQNEAQ (reference sequence). CDR3 protein: CASSQEGYTGELFF. CDR3 bases: TGTGCCAGCAGCCAGGAGGGGTACACCGGGGAGCTGTTTTTT.

J is TRBJ2-2 and V is TRBV29-1; 8 bases agree with TRBD2. CDR1 and CDR2 from the germline V gene are SQVTM and ANQGSEA. The CDR3 is made up of 16 amino acids. J gave up 4 bases and V 4 bases, and 11 bases lay outside the gene matches. In nucleotides, the CDR3 is TGCAGCGTTGGAGGGGAGCGCGGGGGGCGCACCGGGGAGCTGTTTTTT. This codes for CSVGGERGGRTGELFF.

This chain connects TRBV7-2 to TRBJ1-1; D call uncertain. In germline, CDR1 is SGHTA, CDR2 FQGNSA. The V and J ends lost 3 bases and 4 bases respectively, with 30 bases between them. The CDR3 runs to 20 residues. DNA of the CDR3: TGTGCCAGCAGCTTTTCAATCGATCGGACTTTAGTATCGGGCGGCACTGAAGCTTTCTTT. Its protein product is CASSFSIDRTLVSGGTEAFF.

This clonotype was seen a handful of times. V usage is TRBV7-2 and J usage is TRBJ1-2; possible D gene TRBD1, 6 bases. The germline gives CDR1 SGHTA, CDR2 FQGNSA. V lost 1 base and J 8 bases, leaving 11 bases between the germline ends. This CDR3 is 13 amino acids long. The CDR3 spells CASSLVTGDGYTF. CDR3 nucleotide sequence: TGTGCCAGCAGCTTAGTGACAGGAGACGGCTACACCTTC.

A single count supports this clonotype. V is TRBV9 and J is TRBJ2-7; D not certain. The CDR3 covers 13 residues. Germline assignment: CDR1 SGDLS and CDR2 YYNGEE. Trimming took off 0 bases at V and 4 bases at J, with 8 bases between the two ends. CDR3 protein: CASSVDEGYEQYF. CDR3 nucleotide sequence: TGTGCCAGCAGCGTAGACGAAGGATACGAGCAGTACTTC.